This is a list of T cell receptor beta chains from one sample in a study of T cells in Graves' hyperthyroidism and ophthalmopathy. Each CDR3 protein is one row after TCRdb ran MiXCR on the multiplex PCR reads. In the table there are roughly 380,000 distinct CDR3 sequences, roughly 13% of which are singletons. Material: blood. The receptor set was obtained from a man aged 25-45 years with Graves' hyperthyroidism that later progressed to Graves' ophthalmopathy. Each CDR3 is given with its conserved first and last residue. The D gene is left open where the match is weak. Not every row has a clone size; where given, it reads once, few, many or a size class.

TRBD1,TRBJ1-1,few,TRBV30,TGTGCCTGGAGGGTCAACGGACAGGGAATGAACACTGAAGCTTTCTTT,CAWRVNGQGMNTEAFF
NA,TRBJ1-2,NA,TRBV5-1,TGCGCCAGCAGCTTGGGGGGTGGAGGCAACTATGGCTACACCTTC,CASSLGGGGNYGYTF
NA,TRBJ1-1,many,TRBV19,TGTGCCAGTAGTACAGCCTTGAACACTGAAGCTTTCTTT,CASSTALNTEAFF
NA,TRBJ1-2,many,TRBV28,TGTGCCAGCTGGGGGACAAACCGCTATGGCTACACCTTC,CASWGTNRYGYTF
NA,TRBJ2-7,NA,TRBV6-6,TGTGCCAGCAGTTACTCGACGGGACGGGGATCCTACGAGCAGTACTTC,CASSYSTGRGSYEQYF
NA,TRBJ2-3,NA,TRBV12-3/TRBV12-4,TGTGCCAGCAGAGCCCGGGACCAGCAGTATTTT,CASRARDQQYF
NA,TRBJ1-1,many,TRBV3-1,TGTGCCAGCAGTAGAAGAGTCATGAACACTGAAGCTTTCTTT,CASSRRVMNTEAFF
NA,TRBJ1-2,many,TRBV6-6,TGTGCCAGCAGTTACGACGTGGGGGATGGCTACACCTTC,CASSYDVGDGYTF
NA,TRBJ1-2,many,TRBV2,TGTGCCAGCAGTGAAACTTATGGCTACACCTTC,CASSETYGYTF
NA,TRBJ2-7,many,TRBV30,TGTGCCTGGACGGGGGCGAGCGAGCAGTACTTC,CAWTGASEQYF
NA,TRBJ2-7,NA,TRBV27,TGTGCCAGCAGTTTATCCGGTCGCCACGAGCAGTACTTC,CASSLSGRHEQYF
TRBD1,TRBJ2-7,many,TRBV12-3/TRBV12-4,TGTGCCAGCAGCCCCAAACAGGGGACCTACGAGCAGTACTTC,CASSPKQGTYEQYF
NA,TRBJ2-5,many,TRBV3-1,TGTGCCAGCAGCCTCGGGGGGCCGGAGACCCAGTACTTC,CASSLGGPETQYF
TRBD2,TRBJ2-2,NA,TRBV6-5,TGTGCCAGCAGTTACTCCGGGGGGGCCGGCGGGGAGCTGTTTTTT,CASSYSGGAGGELFF
TRBD1,TRBJ2-1,many,TRBV12-3/TRBV12-4,TGTGCCAGCAGCAAATCCGGGACAGGGGCATACAATGAGCAGTTCTTC,CASSKSGTGAYNEQFF
NA,TRBJ1-4,few,TRBV9,TGTGCCAGCAAAGGGCGATGGGATGAAAAACTGTTTTTT,CASKGRWDEKLFF
NA,TRBJ1-1,many,TRBV28,TGTGCCAGCAGTTTTTGGCGGTTGAACACTGAAGCTTTCTTT,CASSFWRLNTEAFF
NA,TRBJ2-3,many,TRBV7-3,TGTGCCAGCAGCTTCGGCGGAACGAAAGATACGCAGTATTTT,CASSFGGTKDTQYF
TRBD1,TRBJ2-5,many,TRBV7-3,TGTGCCAGCAGCTTACAGGGGGATTCGAAGACCCAGTACTTC,CASSLQGDSKTQYF
NA,TRBJ1-6,few,TRBV27,TGTGCCAGCAGTTTAAACGGGGATTCACCCCTCCACTTT,CASSLNGDSPLHF
TRBD1,TRBJ2-7,few,TRBV7-6,TGTGCCAGCAGTCCTGGACAGGGGGTGTTGTCCTACGAGCAGTACTTC,CASSPGQGVLSYEQYF
NA,TRBJ2-2,NA,TRBV24-1,TGTGCCACCAGAGGGGGGACCGGGGAGCTGTTTTTT,CATRGGTGELFF
NA,TRBJ2-2,few,TRBV7-9,TGTGCCAGCAGCTTTTTAGCTCTACAGCGCGGGAACACCGGGGAGCTGTTTTTT,CASSFLALQRGNTGELFF
NA,TRBJ1-1,many,TRBV28,TGTGCCAGCAGTTTCGGGGACCGATTCACTGAAGCTTTCTTT,CASSFGDRFTEAFF
NA,TRBJ1-4,many,TRBV12-3/TRBV12-4,TGTGCCAGCAGAGTGACACTAGCTAATGAAAAACTGTTTTTT,CASRVTLANEKLFF
NA,TRBJ2-2,few,TRBV29-1,TGCAGCGTGGGGACGGGCGGGGAGCTGTTTTTT,CSVGTGGELFF
NA,TRBJ1-1,many,TRBV5-1,TGCGCCAGCAGCCGTTCAGGGAAGGTCGACACTGAAGCTTTCTTT,CASSRSGKVDTEAFF
TRBD2,TRBJ2-7,many,TRBV7-8,TGTGCCAGCCTTCTAGCGGGGGGAGACGAGCAGTACTTC,CASLLAGGDEQYF
TRBD1,TRBJ2-3,NA,TRBV5-5,TGTGCCAGCAGCTGGCGGACAGGGAGCACAGATACGCAGTATTTT,CASSWRTGSTDTQYF
NA,TRBJ2-3,many,TRBV28,TGTGCCAGCAGTTTACTGGGGCAGACCGTCACAGATACGCAGTATTTT,CASSLLGQTVTDTQYF
NA,TRBJ2-7,NA,TRBV7-9,TGTGCCAGCAGCCCCCCGACGGGGTCAACCTACGAGCAGTACTTC,CASSPPTGSTYEQYF